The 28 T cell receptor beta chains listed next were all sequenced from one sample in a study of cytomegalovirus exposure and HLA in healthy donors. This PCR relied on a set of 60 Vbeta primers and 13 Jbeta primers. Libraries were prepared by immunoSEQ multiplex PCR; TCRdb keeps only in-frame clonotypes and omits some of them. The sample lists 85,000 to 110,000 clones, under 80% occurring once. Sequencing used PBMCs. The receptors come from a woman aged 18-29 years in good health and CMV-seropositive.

In DNA, the CDR3 is TGTGCCAGCAGCTGCGACAGGTTGGAGGCTTTCTTT. Translating gives CASSCDRLEAFF. The chain employs TRBV11-3 and TRBJ1-1; a possible D gene is TRBD1 (6 bases). Trimming cost V 4 bases and J 11 bases, with 14 bases left between them. Germline loops: CDR1 SGHNT, CDR2 YENEEA. The CDR3 extends over 12 amino acids. The whole variable domain, filled in from reference TRBV11-3 and TRBJ1-1, reads EAGVVQSPRYKIIEKKQPVAFWCNPISGHNTLYWYLQNLGQGPELLIRYENEEAVDDSQLPKDRFSAERLKGVDSTLKIQPAELGDSAVYLCASSCDRLEAFFGQGTRLTVV.

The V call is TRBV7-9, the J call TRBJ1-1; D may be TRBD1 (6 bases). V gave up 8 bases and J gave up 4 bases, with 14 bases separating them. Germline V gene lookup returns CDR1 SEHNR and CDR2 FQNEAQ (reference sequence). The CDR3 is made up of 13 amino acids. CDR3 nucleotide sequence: TGTGCCAGCGTCTACGGGGGGGCCACTGAAGCTTTCTTT. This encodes CASVYGGATEAFF.

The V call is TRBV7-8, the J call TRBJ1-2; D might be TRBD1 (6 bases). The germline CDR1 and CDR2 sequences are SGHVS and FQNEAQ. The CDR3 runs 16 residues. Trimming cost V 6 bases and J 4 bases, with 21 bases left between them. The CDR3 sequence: CASRKIRAGAAYGYTF. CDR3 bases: TGTGCCAGCAGAAAAATTCGGGCGGGGGCCGCCTATGGCTACACCTTC.

The CDR3 here is CASSFAGRGEQYF. The CDR3 bases are TGTGCCAGCAGCTTTGCAGGGAGGGGTGAGCAGTACTTC. The genes are TRBV7-3 and TRBJ2-7, with 7 bases fitting TRBD2. The J segment lost 7 bases and the V segment lost 3 bases, leaving 6 bases of the junction unmatched. Per the germline V gene, CDR1 is SGHTA and CDR2 is FQGTGA. CDR3 length: 13 amino acids. Supplemented by reference TRBV7-3 and TRBJ2-7, the full variable domain reads GAGVSQTPSNKVTEKGKYVELRCDPISGHTALYWYRQSLGQGPEFLIYFQGTGAADDSGLPNDRFFAVRPEGSVSTLKIQRTERGDSAVYLCASSFAGRGEQYFGPGTRLTVT.

The CDR3 here is CASSYGQTYNSPLHF. The CDR3 nucleotides are TGTGCCAGCAGTTACGGACAGACCTATAATTCACCCCTCCACTTT. The V gene is TRBV6-5, the J gene TRBJ1-6; the D gene is possibly TRBD1 (6 bases). CDR3 length: 15 residues. The germline V gene encodes CDR1 MNHEY and CDR2 SVGAGI. V was trimmed by 2 bases and J by 2 bases, leaving 7 bases between them.

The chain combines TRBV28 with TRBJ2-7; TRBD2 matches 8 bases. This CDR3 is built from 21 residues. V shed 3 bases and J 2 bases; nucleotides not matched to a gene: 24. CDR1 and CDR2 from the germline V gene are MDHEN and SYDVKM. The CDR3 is CASSFTSGSRVTSGTTYEQYF. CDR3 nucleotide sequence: TGTGCCAGCAGTTTTACCTCGGGCAGCAGGGTCACTAGCGGAACCACCTACGAGCAGTACTTC.

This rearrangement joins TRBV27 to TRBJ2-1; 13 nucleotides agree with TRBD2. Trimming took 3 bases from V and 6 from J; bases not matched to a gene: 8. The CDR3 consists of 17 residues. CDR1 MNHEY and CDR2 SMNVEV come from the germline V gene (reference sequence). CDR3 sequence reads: CASSFLRTSGRSNEQFF. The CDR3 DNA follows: TGTGCCAGCAGTTTCCTCCGGACTAGCGGGAGAAGCAATGAGCAGTTCTTC.

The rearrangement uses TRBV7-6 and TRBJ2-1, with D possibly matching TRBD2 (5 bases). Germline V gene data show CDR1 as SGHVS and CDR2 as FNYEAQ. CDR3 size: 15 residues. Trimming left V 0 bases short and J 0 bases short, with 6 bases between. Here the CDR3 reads CASSLAAVSYNEQFF. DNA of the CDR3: TGTGCCAGCAGCTTAGCAGCGGTCTCCTACAATGAGCAGTTCTTC.

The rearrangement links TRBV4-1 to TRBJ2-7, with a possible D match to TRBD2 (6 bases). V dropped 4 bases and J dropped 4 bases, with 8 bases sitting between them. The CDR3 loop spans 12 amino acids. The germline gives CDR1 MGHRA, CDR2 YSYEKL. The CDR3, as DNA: TGCGCCAGCAGCCGACTAGGTTACGAGCAGTACTTC. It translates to CASSRLGYEQYF.

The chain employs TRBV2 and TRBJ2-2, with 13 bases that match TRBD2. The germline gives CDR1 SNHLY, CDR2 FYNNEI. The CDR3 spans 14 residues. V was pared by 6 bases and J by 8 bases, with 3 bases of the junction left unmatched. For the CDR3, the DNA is TGTGCCAGCAGAGGACTAGCGGGAGCTGGGGAGCTGTTTTTT. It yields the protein CASRGLAGAGELFF.

As DNA, the CDR3 is TGTGCCAGTAGTGTAGGACTAGTCCGCACAGATACGCAGTATTTT. It specifies CASSVGLVRTDTQYF. The chain has TRBV19 and TRBJ2-3; 7 nucleotides match TRBD2. Germline lookup yields CDR1 LNHDA and CDR2 SQIVND (reference sequence). This CDR3 contains 15 residues. The junction had 6 bases not matched to a gene; V was cut back by 5 bases and J by 1 base.

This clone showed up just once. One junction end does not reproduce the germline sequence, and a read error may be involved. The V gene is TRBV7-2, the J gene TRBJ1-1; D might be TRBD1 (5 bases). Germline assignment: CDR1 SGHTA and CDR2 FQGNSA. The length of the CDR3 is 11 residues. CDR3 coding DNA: TGTGCCAGCAGCTTTGCGGGGCTCCAGCACTTT. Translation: CASSFAGLQHF.

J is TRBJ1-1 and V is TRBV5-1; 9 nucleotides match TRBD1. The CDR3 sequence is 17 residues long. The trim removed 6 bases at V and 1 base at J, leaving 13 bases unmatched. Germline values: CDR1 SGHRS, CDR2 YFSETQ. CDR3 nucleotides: TGCGCCAGCACAAACAGGGGGCGGAGGGGGGAGAACACTGAAGCTTTCTTT. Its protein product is CASTNRGRRGENTEAFF.

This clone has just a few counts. The CDR3 region is CASSFGPVYGYTF. The DNA for the CDR3 is TGTGCCAGCAGCTTTGGGCCAGTCTATGGCTACACCTTC. The genes are TRBV5-8 and TRBJ1-2; D remains unclear. Per germline, CDR1 SGHTS and CDR2 YDEGEE. Trimming removed 2 bases at V and 4 bases at J, with 9 bases between. This CDR3 contains 13 residues.

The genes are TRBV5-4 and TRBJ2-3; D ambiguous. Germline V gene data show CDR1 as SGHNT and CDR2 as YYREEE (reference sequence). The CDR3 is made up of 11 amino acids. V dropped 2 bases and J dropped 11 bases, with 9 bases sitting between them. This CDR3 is CASSFGGGQYF. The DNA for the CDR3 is TGTGCCAGCAGCTTTGGTGGCGGGCAGTATTTT. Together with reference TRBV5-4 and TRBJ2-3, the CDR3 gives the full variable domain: ETGVTQSPTHLIKTRGQQVTLRCSSQSGHNTVSWYQQALGQGPQFIFQYYREEENGRGNFPPRFSGLQFPNYSSELNVNALELDDSALYLCASSFGGGQYFGPGTRLTVL.

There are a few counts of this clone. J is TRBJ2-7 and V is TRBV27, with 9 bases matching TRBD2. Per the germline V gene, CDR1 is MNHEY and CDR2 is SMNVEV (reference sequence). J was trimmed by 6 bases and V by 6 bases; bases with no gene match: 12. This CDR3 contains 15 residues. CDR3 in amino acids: CASRLGIAGASEQYF. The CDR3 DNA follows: TGTGCCAGCAGGTTAGGGATAGCGGGAGCGTCCGAGCAGTACTTC.

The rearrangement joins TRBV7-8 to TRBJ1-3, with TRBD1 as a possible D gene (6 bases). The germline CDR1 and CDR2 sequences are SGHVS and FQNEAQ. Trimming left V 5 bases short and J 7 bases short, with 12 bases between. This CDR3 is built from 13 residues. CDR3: CASSPQQGNTIYF. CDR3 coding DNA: TGTGCCAGCAGCCCCCAGCAGGGGAACACCATATATTTT.

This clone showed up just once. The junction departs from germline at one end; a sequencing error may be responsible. CDR3 DNA: TGTGCTAGCAGGTCCGGTGAGGGGACCCAGTACTTC. Residues: CASRSGEGTQYF. This chain joins TRBV7-7 and TRBJ2-5; tentatively, D is TRBD2 (5 bases). The CDR3 extends over 12 amino acids. Germline V gene data show CDR1 as SSHAT and CDR2 as FNYEAQ (reference sequence). The full variable domain, in which reference TRBV7-7 and TRBJ2-5 provide the parts outside the CDR3, is GAGVSQSPRYKVTKRGQDVTLRCDPISSHATLYWYQQALGQGPEFLTYFNYEAQPDKSGLPSDRFSAERPEGSISTLTIQRTEQRDSAMYRCASRSGEGTQYFGPGTRLLVL.

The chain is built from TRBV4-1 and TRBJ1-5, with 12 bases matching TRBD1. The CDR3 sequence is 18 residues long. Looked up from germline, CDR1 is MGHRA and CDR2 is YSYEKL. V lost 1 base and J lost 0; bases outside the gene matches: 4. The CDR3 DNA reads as TGCGCCAGCAGCCAAGCCCCGGGACAGGGGGCTAGCAATCAGCCCCAGCATTTT. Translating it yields CASSQAPGQGASNQPQHF.

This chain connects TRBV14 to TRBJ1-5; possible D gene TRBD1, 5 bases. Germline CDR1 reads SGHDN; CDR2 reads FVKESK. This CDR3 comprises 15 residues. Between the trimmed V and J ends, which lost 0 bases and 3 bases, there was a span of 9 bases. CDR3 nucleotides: TGTGCCAGCAGCCAAGATGACAGAATCAATCAGCCCCAGCATTTT. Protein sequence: CASSQDDRINQPQHF. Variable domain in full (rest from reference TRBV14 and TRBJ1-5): EAGVTQFPSHSVIEKGQTVTLRCDPISGHDNLYWYRRVMGKEIKFLLHFVKESKQDESGMPNNRFLAERTGGTYSTLKVQPAELEDSGVYFCASSQDDRINQPQHFGDGTRLSIL.

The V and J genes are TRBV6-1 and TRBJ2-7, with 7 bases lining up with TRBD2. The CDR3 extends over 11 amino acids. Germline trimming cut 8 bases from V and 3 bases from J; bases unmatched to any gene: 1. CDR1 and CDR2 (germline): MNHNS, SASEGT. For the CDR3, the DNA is TGTGCCAGCGGGGGGGACTACGAGCAGTACTTC. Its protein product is CASGGDYEQYF.

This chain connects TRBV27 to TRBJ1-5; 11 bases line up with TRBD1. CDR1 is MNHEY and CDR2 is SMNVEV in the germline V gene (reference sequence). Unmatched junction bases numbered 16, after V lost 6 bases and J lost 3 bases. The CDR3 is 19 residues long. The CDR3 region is CASSAREWTGGANNQPQHF. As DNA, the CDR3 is TGTGCCAGCAGCGCCAGAGAATGGACAGGGGGCGCGAACAATCAGCCCCAGCATTTT.

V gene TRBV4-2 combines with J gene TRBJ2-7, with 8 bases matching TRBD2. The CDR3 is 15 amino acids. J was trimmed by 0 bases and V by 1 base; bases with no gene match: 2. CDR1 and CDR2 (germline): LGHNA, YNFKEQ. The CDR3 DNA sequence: TGTGCCAGCAGCCAAGGGCTAGCGGGCTCCTACGAGCAGTACTTC. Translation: CASSQGLAGSYEQYF.

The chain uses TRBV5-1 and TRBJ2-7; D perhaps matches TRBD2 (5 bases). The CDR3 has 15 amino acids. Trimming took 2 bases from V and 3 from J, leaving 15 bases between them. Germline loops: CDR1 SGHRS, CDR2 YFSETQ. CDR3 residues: CASSFGPGMNYEQYF. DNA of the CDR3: TGCGCCAGCAGCTTCGGTCCGGGGATGAACTACGAGCAGTACTTC. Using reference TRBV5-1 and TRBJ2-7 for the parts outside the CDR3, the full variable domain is KAGVTQTPRYLIKTRGQQVTLSCSPISGHRSVSWYQQTPGQGLQFLFEYFSETQRNKGNFPGRFSGRQFSNSRSEMNVSTLELGDSALYLCASSFGPGMNYEQYFGPGTRLTVT.

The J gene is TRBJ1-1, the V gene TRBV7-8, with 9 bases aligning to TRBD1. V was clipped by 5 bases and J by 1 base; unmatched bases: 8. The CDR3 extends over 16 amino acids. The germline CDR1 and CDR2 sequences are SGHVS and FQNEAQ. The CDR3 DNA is TGTGCCAGCAGCCTCCGGACAGGGGATGAGAACACTGAAGCTTTCTTT. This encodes CASSLRTGDENTEAFF. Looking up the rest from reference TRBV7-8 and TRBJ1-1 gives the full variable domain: GAGVSQSPRYKVAKRGQDVALRCDPISGHVSLFWYQQALGQGPEFLTYFQNEAQLDKSGLPSDRFFAERPEGSVSTLKIQRTQQEDSAVYLCASSLRTGDENTEAFFGQGTRLTVV.

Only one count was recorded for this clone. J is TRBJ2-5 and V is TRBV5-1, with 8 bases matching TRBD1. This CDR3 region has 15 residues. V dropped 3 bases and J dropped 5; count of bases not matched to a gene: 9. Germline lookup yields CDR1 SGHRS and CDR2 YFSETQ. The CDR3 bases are TGCGCCAGCAGCTCCCGACAGGGGACGGGGGAGACCCAGTACTTC. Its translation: CASSSRQGTGETQYF.

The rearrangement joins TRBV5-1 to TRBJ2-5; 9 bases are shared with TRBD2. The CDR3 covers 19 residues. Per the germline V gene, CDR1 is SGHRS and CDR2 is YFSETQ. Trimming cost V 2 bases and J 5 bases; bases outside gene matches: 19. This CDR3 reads CASSFIGLAGDSGAETQYF. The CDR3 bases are TGCGCCAGCAGCTTTATTGGGTTAGCGGGAGACTCAGGGGCGGAGACCCAGTACTTC.

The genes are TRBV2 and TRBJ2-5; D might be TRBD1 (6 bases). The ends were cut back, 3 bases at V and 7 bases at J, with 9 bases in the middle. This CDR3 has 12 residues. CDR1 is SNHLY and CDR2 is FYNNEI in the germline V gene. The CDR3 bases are TGTGCCAGCAGTGACAGGGGTGGGACCCAGTACTTC. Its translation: CASSDRGGTQYF.